This T cell receptor (beta chain) was sequenced during a study of cytomegalovirus exposure and HLA in healthy donors. PCR involved 60 Vbeta and 13 Jbeta primers. Libraries were prepared by immunoSEQ multiplex PCR; TCRdb keeps only in-frame clonotypes and omits some of them. The sample contains 150,000 or so clones, about 76% of which appear only once. Study observations and caveats: Cytomegalovirus-associated status was assigned to 164 TCR beta chains. In a later analysis, 16,951 TCR beta sequences were associated with HLA alleles at 0.05 false discovery rate. It was only CMV serostatus that was available as immune exposure information. In presence/absence analyses, roughly uniform sequencing depth across donors was assumed.

V lost 6 bases to trimming and J lost 2 bases, with 14 bases between them. This CDR3 region has 13 residues. Germline values: CDR1 SQVTM, CDR2 ANQGSEA. To note about this clone: Antigen: not known.

This TCR came from a male donor in good health and CMV-seronegative. The chain employs TRBV29-1 and TRBJ2-7; tentatively, D is TRBD1 (6 bases). Sequenced sample: PBMCs. The CDR3 region is CSVAKGQTYEQYF. Written as DNA, the CDR3 is TGCAGCGTGGCAAAGGGACAAACCTACGAGCAGTACTTC.